Below, 13 T cell receptor beta chains from the same sample are listed, as sequenced in a study of shared clonotypes between healthy human individuals. TCRdb's table, derived via immunoSEQ multiplex PCR, lists solely in-frame clones and lacks some. Of fewer than 1 million clones listed, roughly 96% are singletons. Terminally differentiated effector memory CD45RA+ cells were excluded from the naive CD8 cells, which were CD45RO-negative and positively selected for CCR7. Sequenced input: naive CD8+ T cells sorted from blood. The receptors were gathered from a man aged 30 to 45 in good health.

V usage is TRBV4-1 and J usage is TRBJ2-1; D unclear. CDR3 size: 14 residues. Germline V lookup: CDR1 MGHRA, CDR2 YSYEKL. V lost 7 bases and J lost 8, with 18 bases in between. The CDR3 coding sequence is TGCGCCAGCATGGAGACCCCTCTCTCCCATGAGCAGTTCTTC. It specifies CASMETPLSHEQFF.

This clone was picked up one time. This sequence joins TRBV10-3 and TRBJ2-5; perhaps TRBD1 as D (5 bases). V dropped 7 bases and J dropped 5 bases, with 14 bases sitting between them. There are 13 residues in the CDR3. The germline V gene has CDR1 ENHRY and CDR2 SYGVKD. CDR3 DNA: TGTGCCATCAACACAGGCGTAGAGGAGACCCAGTACTTC. Residues: CAINTGVEETQYF.

This sequence joins TRBV28 and TRBJ2-7; D is perhaps TRBD2 (5 bases). V lost 5 bases, J lost 1 base, and 12 bases lay in between. Germline CDR1 is MDHEN and CDR2 is SYDVKM. The CDR3 has 14 residues. CDR3 sequence reads: CASSPGLASYEQYF. The CDR3 DNA is TGTGCCAGCAGTCCTGGGTTAGCGTCCTACGAGCAGTACTTC.

DNA for the CDR3: TGTGCCAGCAGCTGGTCCCAGGGGGTGGACTACTACGAGCAGTACTTC. This gives the protein CASSWSQGVDYYEQYF. The V gene is TRBV7-9, the J gene TRBJ2-7, with D possibly TRBD1 on 7 matching bases. In germline, CDR1 is SEHNR, CDR2 FQNEAQ (reference sequence). V lost 4 bases to trimming and J lost 3 bases, with 19 bases between them. The CDR3 has 16 amino acids.

This chain connects TRBV2 to TRBJ2-7, with 7 bases aligning to TRBD2. Germline CDR1 SNHLY, CDR2 FYNNEI. Unmatched junction bases numbered 8, after V lost 3 bases and J lost 0 bases. This CDR3 comprises 16 residues. The DNA for the CDR3 is TGTGCCAGCAGTGAGGGTCTAGCGGAACCCTCCTACGAGCAGTACTTC. It codes for CASSEGLAEPSYEQYF.

The V gene is TRBV5-5, the J gene TRBJ2-1; TRBD2 might be the D (6 bases). The CDR3 sequence is 15 residues long. Germline V CDR1 and CDR2: SGHKS, YYEKEE (reference sequence). V lost 1 base and J 4 bases, leaving 12 bases between the germline ends. The CDR3: CASSLLLALYNEQFF. The CDR3 bases are TGTGCCAGCAGCTTGCTGCTAGCGCTATACAATGAGCAGTTCTTC.

The chain uses TRBV4-1 and TRBJ1-5, with no clear D. Germline CDR1 is MGHRA and CDR2 is YSYEKL. V lost 0 bases and J 3 bases, leaving 9 bases between the germline ends. This CDR3 contains 15 residues. The CDR3 DNA reads as TGCGCCAGCAGCCAAGATCTTTCCCACAATCAGCCCCAGCATTTT. Its protein product is CASSQDLSHNQPQHF.

J is TRBJ1-2 and V is TRBV23-1; a weak D match, TRBD1 (6 bases). TRBV23-1 belongs to the ORF category, with a function that is uncertain. CDR3 length: 16 residues. V lost 3 bases and J lost 5, with 19 bases in between. The CDR3 sequence: CASSHPQGHWTYGYTF. In DNA, the CDR3 is TGCGCCAGCAGTCATCCCCAGGGACATTGGACATATGGCTACACCTTC.

The chain carries TRBV4-1 and TRBJ2-5, with TRBD1 identical over 8 bases. CDR3 length: 17 amino acids. Unmatched junction bases numbered 9, after V lost 2 bases and J lost 1 base. Germline loops: CDR1 MGHRA, CDR2 YSYEKL. The CDR3: CASSQMTLGQAQETQYF. CDR3 nucleotides: TGCGCCAGCAGCCAAATGACCTTGGGACAGGCCCAAGAGACCCAGTACTTC.

This chain connects TRBV7-9 to TRBJ2-1; D is perhaps TRBD1 or TRBD2 (5 bases each). Trimming took 4 bases from V and 9 from J, leaving 25 bases between them. This CDR3 has 17 residues. The V gene's germline CDR1 is SEHNR and CDR2 FQNEAQ (reference sequence). In DNA, the CDR3 is TGTGCCAGCAGCTCCCCGACAGTGACTATGCGTTCGGGTGAGCAGTTCTTC. This codes for CASSSPTVTMRSGEQFF.

The chain has TRBV5-1 and TRBJ2-7, with 10 bases identical to TRBD2. J gave up 6 bases and V 5 bases, and 11 bases lay outside the gene matches. This CDR3 has 15 residues. Germline CDR1 is SGHRS and CDR2 is YFSETQ. The CDR3 loop is CASRSESSGGREQYF. For the CDR3, the DNA is TGCGCCAGCAGATCTGAGTCTAGCGGGGGACGCGAGCAGTACTTC.

A single count supports this clone. This rearrangement joins TRBV5-1 to TRBJ1-1; 8 bases agree with TRBD1. Germline V gene lookup returns CDR1 SGHRS and CDR2 YFSETQ. With V trimmed by 2 bases and J by 3 bases, 9 bases remained unmatched. The CDR3 is 16 residues long. The CDR3 region is CASSLRRQGQDTEAFF. CDR3 sequence (DNA): TGCGCCAGCAGCTTACGGAGACAGGGGCAGGACACTGAAGCTTTCTTT.

A word on this clone: The same CDR3 can be traced to other DNA sequences in this sample. The rearrangement links TRBV30 to TRBJ2-1; D unresolved. This CDR3 region has 13 residues. The germline V gene encodes CDR1 GTSNPN and CDR2 SVGIG (reference sequence). Trimming took 3 bases from V and 0 from J, leaving 6 bases between them. In nucleotides, the CDR3 is TGTGCCTGGAGGCTAAGCTCCTACAATGAGCAGTTCTTC. Translation gives CAWRLSSYNEQFF.